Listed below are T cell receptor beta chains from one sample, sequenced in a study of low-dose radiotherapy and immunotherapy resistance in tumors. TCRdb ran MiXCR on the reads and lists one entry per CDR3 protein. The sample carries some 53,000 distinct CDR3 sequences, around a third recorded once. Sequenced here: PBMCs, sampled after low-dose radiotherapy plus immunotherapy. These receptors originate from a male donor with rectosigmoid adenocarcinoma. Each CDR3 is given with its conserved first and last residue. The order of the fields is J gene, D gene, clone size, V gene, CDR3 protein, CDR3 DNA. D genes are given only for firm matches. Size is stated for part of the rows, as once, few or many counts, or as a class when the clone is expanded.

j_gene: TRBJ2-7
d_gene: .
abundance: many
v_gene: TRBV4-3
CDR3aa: CASSQDAGSYEQYF
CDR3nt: TGCGCCAGCAGCCAAGATGCAGGTTCCTACGAGCAGTACTTC

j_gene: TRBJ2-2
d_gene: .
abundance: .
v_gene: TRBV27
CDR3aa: CASSFSPGYTGELFF
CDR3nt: TGTGCCAGCAGTTTCAGTCCAGGTTACACCGGGGAGCTGTTTTTT

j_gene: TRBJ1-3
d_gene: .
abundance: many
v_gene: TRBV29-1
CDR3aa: CSVRTSGNTIYF
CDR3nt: TGCAGCGTTAGGACCTCTGGAAACACCATATATTTT

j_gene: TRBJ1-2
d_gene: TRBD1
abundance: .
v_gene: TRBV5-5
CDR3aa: CASSWIEGQGSYGYTF
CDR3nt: TGTGCCAGCAGCTGGATAGAGGGACAGGGGTCCTATGGCTACACCTTC

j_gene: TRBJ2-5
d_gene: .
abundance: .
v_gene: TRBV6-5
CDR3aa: CASRDPSRETQYF
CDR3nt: TGTGCCAGCAGGGATCCTAGCAGAGAGACCCAGTACTTC

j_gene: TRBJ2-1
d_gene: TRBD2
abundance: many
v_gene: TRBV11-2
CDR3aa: CASSSDSGGIPNEQFF
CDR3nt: TGTGCCAGCAGCTCCGATAGCGGGGGGATCCCCAATGAGCAGTTCTTC

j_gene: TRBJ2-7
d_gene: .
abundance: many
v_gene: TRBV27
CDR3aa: CASSFGEQYF
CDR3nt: TGTGCCAGCAGTTTCGGCGAGCAGTACTTC

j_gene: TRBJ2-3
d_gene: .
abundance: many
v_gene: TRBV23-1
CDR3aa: CASSHFAEPSTDTQYF
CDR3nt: TGCGCCAGCAGTCACTTCGCCGAACCTAGCACAGATACGCAGTATTTT

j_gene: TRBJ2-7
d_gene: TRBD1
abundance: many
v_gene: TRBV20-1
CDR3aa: CSARPGQGFYEQYF
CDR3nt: TGCAGTGCTAGACCGGGACAGGGGTTCTACGAGCAGTACTTC

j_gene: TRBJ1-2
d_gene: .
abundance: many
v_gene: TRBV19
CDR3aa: CASSMGGIDGYTF
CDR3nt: TGTGCCAGTAGCATGGGGGGGATCGATGGCTACACCTTC

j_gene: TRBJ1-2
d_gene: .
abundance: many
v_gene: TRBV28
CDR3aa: CASSFQRGLNYGYTF
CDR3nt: TGTGCCAGCAGTTTTCAGCGGGGCCTCAACTATGGCTACACCTTC

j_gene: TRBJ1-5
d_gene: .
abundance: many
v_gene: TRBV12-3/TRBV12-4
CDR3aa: CASSFTGQPQHF
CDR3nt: TGTGCCAGCAGTTTTACTGGTCAGCCCCAGCATTTT

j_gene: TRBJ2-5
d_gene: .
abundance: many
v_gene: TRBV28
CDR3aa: CASSLTRVGVGETQYF
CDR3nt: TGTGCCAGCAGTTTAACCAGGGTTGGAGTTGGAGAGACCCAGTACTTC

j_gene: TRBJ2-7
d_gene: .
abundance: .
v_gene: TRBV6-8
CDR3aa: CASEEYEQYF
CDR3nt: TGTGCCAGCGAGGAGTACGAGCAGTACTTC

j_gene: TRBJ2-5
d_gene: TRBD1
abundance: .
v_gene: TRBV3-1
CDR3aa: CASCRQGRETQYF
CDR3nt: TGTGCCAGCTGCAGACAGGGGAGGGAGACCCAGTACTTC

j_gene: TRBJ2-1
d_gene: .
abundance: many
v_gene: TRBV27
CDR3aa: CASSLEWTHNEQFF
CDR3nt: TGTGCCAGCAGTTTAGAGTGGACCCACAATGAGCAGTTCTTC

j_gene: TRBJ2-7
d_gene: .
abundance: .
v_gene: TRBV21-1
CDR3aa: CASSKEFGPASEQYF
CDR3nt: TGTGCCAGCAGCAAAGAATTCGGCCCCGCCAGCGAGCAGTACTTC